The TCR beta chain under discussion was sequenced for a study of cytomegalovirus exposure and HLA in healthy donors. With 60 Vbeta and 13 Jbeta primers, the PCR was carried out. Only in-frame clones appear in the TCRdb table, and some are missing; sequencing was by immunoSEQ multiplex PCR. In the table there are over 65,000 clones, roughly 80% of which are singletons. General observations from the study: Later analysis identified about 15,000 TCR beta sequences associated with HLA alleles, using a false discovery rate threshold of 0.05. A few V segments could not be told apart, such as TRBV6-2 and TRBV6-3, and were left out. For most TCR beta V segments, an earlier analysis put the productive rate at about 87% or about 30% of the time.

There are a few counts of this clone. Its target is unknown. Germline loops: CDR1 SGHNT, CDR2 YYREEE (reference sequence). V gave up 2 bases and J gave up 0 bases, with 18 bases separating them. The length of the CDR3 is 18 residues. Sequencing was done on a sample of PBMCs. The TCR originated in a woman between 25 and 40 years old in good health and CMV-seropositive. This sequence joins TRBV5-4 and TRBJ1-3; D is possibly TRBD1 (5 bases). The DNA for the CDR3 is TGTGCCAGCAGCTTAATGTTTGGGGGGTCCTTCTCTGGAAACACCATATATTTT. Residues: CASSLMFGGSFSGNTIYF.